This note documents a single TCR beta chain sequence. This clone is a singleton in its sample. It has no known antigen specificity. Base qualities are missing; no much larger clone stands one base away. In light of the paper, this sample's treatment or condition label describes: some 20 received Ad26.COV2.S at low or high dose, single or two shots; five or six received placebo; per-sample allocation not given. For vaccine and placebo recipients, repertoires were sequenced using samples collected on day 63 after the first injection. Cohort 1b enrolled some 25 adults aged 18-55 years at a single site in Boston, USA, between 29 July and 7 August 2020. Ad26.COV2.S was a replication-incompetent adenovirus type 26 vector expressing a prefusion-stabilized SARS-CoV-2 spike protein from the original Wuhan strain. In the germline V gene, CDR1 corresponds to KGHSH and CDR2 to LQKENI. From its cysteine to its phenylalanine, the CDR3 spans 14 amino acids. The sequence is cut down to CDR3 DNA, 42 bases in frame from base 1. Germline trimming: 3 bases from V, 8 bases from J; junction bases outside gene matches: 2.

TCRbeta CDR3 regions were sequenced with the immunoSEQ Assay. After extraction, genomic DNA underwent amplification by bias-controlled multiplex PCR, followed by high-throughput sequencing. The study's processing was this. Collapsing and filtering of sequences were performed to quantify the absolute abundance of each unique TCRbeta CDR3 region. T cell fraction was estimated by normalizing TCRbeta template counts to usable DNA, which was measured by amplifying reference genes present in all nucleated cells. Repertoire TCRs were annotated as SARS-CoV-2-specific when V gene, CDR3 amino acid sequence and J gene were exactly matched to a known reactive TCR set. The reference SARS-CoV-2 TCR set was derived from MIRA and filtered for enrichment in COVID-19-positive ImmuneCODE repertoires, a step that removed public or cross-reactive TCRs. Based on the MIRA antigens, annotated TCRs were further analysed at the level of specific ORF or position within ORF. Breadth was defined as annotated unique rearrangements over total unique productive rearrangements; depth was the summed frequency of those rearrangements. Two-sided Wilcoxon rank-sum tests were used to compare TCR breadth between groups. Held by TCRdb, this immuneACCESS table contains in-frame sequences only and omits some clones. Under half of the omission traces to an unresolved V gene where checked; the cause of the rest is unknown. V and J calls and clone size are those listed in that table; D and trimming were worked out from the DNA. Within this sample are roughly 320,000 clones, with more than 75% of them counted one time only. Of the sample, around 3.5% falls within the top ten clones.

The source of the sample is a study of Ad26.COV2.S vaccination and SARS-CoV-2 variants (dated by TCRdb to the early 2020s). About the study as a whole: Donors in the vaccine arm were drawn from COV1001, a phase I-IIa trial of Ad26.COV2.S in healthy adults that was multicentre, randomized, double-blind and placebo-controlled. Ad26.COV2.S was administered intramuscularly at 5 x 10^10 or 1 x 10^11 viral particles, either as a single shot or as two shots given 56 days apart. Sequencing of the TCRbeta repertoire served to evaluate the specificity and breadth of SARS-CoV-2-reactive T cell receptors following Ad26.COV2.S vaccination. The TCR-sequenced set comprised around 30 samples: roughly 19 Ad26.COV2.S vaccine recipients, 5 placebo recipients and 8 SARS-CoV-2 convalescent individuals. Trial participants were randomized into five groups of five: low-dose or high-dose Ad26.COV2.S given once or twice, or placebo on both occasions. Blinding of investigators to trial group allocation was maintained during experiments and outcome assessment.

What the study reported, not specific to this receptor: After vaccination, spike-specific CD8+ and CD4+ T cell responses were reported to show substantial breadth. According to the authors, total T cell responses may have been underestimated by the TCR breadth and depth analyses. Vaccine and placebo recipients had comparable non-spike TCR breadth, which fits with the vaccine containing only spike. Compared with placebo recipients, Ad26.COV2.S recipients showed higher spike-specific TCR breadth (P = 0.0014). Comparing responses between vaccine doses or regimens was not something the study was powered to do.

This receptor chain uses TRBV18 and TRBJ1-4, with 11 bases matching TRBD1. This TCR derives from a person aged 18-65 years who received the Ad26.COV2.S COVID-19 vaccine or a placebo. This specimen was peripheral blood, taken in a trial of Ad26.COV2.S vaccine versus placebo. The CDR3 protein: CASSPRDRGEKLFF. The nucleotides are TGTGCCAGCTCACCCCGGGACAGGGGGGAAAAACTGTTTTTT.